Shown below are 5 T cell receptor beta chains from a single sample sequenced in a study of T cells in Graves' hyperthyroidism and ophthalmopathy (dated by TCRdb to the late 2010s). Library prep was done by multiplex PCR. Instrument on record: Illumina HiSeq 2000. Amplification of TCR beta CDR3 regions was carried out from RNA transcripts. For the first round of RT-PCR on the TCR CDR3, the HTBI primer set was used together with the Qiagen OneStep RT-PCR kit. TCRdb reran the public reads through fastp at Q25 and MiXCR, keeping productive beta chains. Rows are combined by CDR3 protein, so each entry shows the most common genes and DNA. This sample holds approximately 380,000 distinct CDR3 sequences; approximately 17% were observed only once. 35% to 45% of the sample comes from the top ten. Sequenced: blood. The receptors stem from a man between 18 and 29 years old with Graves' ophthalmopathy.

The CDR3 DNA follows: TGCGCCAGCAATCCCGGGACAGGGAGCCAGCCCCAGCATTTT. Amino acids: CASNPGTGSQPQHF. V is TRBV5-1 and J is TRBJ1-5; the match to TRBD1 covers 9 bases. Trimming at V came to 6 bases and at J to 7 bases, leaving 8 bases not matched to a gene. The germline V gene encodes CDR1 SGHRS and CDR2 YFSETQ. This CDR3 contains 14 residues.

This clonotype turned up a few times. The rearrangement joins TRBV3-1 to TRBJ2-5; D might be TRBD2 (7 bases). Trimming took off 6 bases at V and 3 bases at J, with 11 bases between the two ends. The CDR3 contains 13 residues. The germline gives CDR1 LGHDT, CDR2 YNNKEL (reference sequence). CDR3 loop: CASRRGGEETQYF. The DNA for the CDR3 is TGTGCCAGCAGAAGGGGGGGGGAAGAGACCCAGTACTTC.

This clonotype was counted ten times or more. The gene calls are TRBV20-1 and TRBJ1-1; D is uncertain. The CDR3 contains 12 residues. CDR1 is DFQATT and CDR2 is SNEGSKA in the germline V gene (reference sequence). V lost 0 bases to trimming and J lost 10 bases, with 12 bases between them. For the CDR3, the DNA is TGCAGTGCTAGAGATCGGGTTAGAGGAGCTTTCTTT. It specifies CSARDRVRGAFF.

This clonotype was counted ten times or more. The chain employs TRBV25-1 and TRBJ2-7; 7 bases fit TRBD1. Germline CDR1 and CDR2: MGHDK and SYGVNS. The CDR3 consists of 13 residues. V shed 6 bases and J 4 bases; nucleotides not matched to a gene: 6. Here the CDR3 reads CASRSDRAYEQYF. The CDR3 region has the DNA TGTGCCAGCAGGAGCGACAGGGCGTACGAGCAGTACTTC.

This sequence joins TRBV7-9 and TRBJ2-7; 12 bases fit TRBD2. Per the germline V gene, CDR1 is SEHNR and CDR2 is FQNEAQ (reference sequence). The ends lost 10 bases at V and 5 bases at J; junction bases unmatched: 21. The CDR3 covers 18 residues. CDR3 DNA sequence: TGTGCCATCAGTGACCCTCTGCCACTAGCGGGGGGCCCGGACGAGCAGTACTTC. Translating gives CAISDPLPLAGGPDEQYF. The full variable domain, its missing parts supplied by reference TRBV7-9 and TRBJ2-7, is DTGVSQNPRHKITKRGQNVTFRCDPISEHNRLYWYRQTLGQGPEFLTYFQNEAQLEKSRLLSDRFSAERPKGSFSTLEIQRTEQGDSAMYLCAISDPLPLAGGPDEQYFGPGTRLTVT.